This note documents a single TCR beta chain sequence. Its matching antigen is unknown. Time point described: persistent/refractory GD, antithyroid drugs over 5 years with positive TRAb. There was RNA extracted from PBMCs, and the TCR library was made from it. This specimen comes from a study of regulatory T cells in long-lasting Graves disease. Study findings and constraints: The work looked only at peripheral blood and did not look at thyroid tissue.

Libraries of TCR beta came from iRepertoire HTBI primers plus Arm-PCR of CDR3 regions. TCRdb passed the multiplex PCR reads through MiXCR, listing each CDR3 protein once. The data hold 500,000 to 800,000 distinct CDR3 sequences, with around 32% observed a single time. Sequencing was performed on peripheral blood mononuclear cells (PBMCs), taken when the disease was refractory, from a patient treated with antithyroid drugs. This receptor was taken from a female donor with Graves disease.

CDR3 sequence (DNA): TGTGCCAGCTCACCGCCGAGCGGGAGGAGCCAAGAGACCCAGTACTTC. Its translation: CASSPPSGRSQETQYF. The chain uses TRBV18 and TRBJ2-5; TRBD2 aligns across 9 bases. The CDR3 loop spans 16 amino acids. The germline gives CDR1 KGHSH, CDR2 LQKENI. V was clipped by 3 bases and J by 1 base; unmatched bases: 6.